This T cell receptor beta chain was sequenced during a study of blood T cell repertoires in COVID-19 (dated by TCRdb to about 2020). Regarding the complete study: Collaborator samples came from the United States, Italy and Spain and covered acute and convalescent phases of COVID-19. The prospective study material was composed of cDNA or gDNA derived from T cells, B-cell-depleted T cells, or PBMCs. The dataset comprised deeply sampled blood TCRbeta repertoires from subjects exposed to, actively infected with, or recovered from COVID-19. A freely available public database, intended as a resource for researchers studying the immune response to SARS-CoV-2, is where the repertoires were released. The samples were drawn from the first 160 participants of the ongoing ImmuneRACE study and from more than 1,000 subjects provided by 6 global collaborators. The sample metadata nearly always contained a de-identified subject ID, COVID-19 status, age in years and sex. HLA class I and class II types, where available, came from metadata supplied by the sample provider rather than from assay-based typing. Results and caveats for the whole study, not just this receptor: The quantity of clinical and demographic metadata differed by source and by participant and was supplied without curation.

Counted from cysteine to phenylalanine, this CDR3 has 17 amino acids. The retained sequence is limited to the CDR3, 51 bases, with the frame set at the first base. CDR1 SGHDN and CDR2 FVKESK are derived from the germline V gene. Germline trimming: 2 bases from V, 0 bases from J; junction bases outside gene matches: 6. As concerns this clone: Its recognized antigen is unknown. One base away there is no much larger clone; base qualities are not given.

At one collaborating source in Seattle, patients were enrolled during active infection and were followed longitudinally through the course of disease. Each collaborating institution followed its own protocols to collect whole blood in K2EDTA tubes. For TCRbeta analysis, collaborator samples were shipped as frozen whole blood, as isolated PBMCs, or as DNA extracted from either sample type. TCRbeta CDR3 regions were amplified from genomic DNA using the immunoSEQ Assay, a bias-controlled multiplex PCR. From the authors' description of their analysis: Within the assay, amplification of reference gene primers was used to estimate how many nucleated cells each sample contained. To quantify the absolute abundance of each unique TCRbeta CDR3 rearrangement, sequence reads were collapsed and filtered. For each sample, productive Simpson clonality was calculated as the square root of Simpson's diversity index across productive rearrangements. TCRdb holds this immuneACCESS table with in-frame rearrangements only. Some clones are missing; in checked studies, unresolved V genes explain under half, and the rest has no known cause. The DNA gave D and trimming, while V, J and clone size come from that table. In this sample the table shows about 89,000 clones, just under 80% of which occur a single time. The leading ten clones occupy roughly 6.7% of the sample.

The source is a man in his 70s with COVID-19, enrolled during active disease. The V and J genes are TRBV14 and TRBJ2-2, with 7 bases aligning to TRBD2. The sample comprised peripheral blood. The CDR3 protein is CASSQRKGLTNTGELFF. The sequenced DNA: TGTGCCAGCAGCCAAAGAAAGGGACTAACGAACACCGGGGAGCTGTTTTTT.